This T cell receptor (beta chain) was recovered during a study of chemoradiotherapy in HPV16-positive cancers. Repertoires were generated with immunoSEQ multiplex PCR, while TCRdb's copy carries only in-frame clones and drops some. The table has under 15,000 clones, roughly 70% seen once. Study-level results: Non-HPV-specific T cells did not expand in tumors during treatment, whereas candidate HPV-specific clones and E7-related motifs did.

Note on this clone: The antigen is undetermined.

Samples were taken several times over chemoradiotherapy. After removal of 3 bases from V and 3 bases from J, the junction contained 2 bases not matched to a gene. This CDR3 has 15 residues. CDR1 and CDR2 from the germline V gene are LGHNT and FRNRAP. The clonotype originates from a human donor with HPV-associated anogenital cancer. V is TRBV12-5 and J is TRBJ2-1, with 10 bases fitting TRBD1. The biological material was taken from a patient who underwent chemoradiotherapy. CDR3 bases: TGTGCTAGTGGTTTTGGACAGGGGGACTACAATGAGCAGTTCTTC. Its protein is CASGFGQGDYNEQFF.